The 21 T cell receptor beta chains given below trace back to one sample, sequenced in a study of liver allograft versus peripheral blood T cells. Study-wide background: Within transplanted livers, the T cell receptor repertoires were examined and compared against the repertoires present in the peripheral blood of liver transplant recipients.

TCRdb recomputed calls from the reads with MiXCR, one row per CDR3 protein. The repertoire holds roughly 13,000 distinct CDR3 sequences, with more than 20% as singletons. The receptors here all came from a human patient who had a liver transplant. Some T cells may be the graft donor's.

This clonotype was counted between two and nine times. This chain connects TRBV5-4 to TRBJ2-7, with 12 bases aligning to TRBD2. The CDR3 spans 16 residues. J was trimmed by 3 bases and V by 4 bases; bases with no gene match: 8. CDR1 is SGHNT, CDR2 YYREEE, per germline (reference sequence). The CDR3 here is CASSRTTSGGYYEQYF. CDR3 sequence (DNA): TGTGCCAGCAGCCGAACTACTAGCGGGGGGTACTACGAGCAGTACTTC.

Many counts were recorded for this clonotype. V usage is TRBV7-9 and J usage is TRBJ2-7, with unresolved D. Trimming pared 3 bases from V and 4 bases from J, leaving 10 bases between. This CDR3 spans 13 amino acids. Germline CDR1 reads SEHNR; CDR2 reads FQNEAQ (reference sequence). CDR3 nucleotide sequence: TGTGCCAGCAGCTTCGGCAGGCAATACGAGCAGTACTTC. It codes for CASSFGRQYEQYF.

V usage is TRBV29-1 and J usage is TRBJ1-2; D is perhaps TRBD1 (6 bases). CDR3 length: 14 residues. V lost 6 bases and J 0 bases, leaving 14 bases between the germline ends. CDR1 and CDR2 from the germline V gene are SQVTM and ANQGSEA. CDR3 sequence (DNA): TGCAGCGTCAAGGGGGACACCTCTAACTATGGCTACACCTTC. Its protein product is CSVKGDTSNYGYTF.

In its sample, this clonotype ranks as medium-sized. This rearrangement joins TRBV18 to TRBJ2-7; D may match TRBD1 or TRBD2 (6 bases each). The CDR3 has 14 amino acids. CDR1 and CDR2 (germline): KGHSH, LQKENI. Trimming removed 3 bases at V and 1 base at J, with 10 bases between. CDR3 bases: TGTGCCAGCTCACCGGAGGGGGATTCCTACGAGCAGTACTTC. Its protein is CASSPEGDSYEQYF.

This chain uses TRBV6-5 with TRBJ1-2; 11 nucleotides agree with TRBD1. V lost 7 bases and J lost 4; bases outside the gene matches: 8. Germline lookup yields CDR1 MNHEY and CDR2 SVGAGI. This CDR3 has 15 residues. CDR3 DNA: TGTGCCAGCATCCGAGGGACAGGGGGTTTCTATGGCTACACCTTC. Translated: CASIRGTGGFYGYTF.

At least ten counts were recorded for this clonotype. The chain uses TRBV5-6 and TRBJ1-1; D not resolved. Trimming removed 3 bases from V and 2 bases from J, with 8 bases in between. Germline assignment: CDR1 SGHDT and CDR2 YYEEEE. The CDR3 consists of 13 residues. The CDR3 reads CASSSGANTEAFF. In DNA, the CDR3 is TGTGCCAGCAGCTCCGGCGCCAACACTGAAGCTTTCTTT.

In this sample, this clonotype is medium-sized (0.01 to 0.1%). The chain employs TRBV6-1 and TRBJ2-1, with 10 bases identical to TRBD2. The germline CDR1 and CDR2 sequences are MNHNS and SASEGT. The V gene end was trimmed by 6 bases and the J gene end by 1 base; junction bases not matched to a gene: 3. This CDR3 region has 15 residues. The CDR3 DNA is TGTGCCAGCAGCACGACTAGCGGGTCCTACAATGAGCAGTTCTTC. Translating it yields CASSTTSGSYNEQFF.

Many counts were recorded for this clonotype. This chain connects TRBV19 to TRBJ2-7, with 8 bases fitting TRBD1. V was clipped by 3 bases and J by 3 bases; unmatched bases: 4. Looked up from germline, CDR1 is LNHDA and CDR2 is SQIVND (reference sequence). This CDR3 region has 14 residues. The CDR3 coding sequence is TGTGCCAGTAGTATGGGGACAGGTTTCTACGAGCAGTACTTC. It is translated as CASSMGTGFYEQYF.

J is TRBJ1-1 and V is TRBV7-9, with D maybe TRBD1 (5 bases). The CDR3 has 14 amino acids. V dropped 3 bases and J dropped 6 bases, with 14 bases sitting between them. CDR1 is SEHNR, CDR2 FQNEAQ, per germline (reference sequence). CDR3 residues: CASSFAPRDPEAFF. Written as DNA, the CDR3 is TGTGCCAGCAGCTTTGCCCCCAGGGACCCTGAAGCTTTCTTT.

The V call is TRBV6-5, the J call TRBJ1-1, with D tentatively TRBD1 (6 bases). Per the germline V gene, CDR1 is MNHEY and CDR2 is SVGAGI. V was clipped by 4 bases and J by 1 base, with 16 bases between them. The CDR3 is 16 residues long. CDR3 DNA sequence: TGTGCCAGCAGTTTCTATCCAAGGGGGAGGAACACTGAAGCTTTCTTT. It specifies CASSFYPRGRNTEAFF.

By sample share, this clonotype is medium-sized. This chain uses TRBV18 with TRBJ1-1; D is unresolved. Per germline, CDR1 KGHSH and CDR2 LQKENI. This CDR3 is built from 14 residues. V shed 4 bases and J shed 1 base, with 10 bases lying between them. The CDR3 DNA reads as TGTGCCAGCTCACGTATGAATGGGAACACTGAAGCTTTCTTT. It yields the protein CASSRMNGNTEAFF.

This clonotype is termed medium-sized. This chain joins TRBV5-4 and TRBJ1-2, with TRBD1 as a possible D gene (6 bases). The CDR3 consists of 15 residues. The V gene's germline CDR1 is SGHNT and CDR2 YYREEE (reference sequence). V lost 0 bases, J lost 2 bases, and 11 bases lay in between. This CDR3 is CASSLGAGANYGYTF. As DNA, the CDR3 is TGTGCCAGCAGCTTGGGGGCAGGGGCCAACTATGGCTACACCTTC. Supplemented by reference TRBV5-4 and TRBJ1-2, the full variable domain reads ETGVTQSPTHLIKTRGQQVTLRCSSQSGHNTVSWYQQALGQGPQFIFQYYREEENGRGNFPPRFSGLQFPNYSSELNVNALELDDSALYLCASSLGAGANYGYTFGSGTRLTVV.

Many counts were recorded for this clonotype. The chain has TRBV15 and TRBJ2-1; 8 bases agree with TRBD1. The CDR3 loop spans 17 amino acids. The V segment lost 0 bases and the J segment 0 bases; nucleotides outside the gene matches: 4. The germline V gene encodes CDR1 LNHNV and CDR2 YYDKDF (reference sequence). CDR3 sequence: CATSRDFGQGSYNEQFF. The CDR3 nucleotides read TGTGCCACCAGCAGAGATTTTGGACAGGGCTCCTACAATGAGCAGTTCTTC.

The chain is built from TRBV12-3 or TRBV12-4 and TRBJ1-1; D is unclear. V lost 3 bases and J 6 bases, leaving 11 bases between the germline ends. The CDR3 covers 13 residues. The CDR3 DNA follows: TGTGCCAGCAGTTTCTCGGGGTCAGCTGAAGCTTTCTTT. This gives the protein CASSFSGSAEAFF.

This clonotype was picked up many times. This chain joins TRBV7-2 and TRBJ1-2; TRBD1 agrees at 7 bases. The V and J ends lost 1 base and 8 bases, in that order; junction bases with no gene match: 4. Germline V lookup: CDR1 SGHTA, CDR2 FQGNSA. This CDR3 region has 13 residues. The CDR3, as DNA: TGTGCCAGCAGCTTAGATTCAGGGGGAGGCTACACCTTC. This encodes CASSLDSGGGYTF.

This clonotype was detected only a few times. The CDR3 spells CASSDSLAGTDTQYF. CDR3 in DNA: TGTGCCAGCTCAGACTCCCTAGCGGGTACAGATACGCAGTATTTT. The chain has TRBV18 and TRBJ2-3, with 8 nucleotides matching TRBD2. The CDR3 is made up of 15 amino acids. V dropped 5 bases and J dropped 3; count of bases not matched to a gene: 7. The germline V gene encodes CDR1 KGHSH and CDR2 LQKENI.

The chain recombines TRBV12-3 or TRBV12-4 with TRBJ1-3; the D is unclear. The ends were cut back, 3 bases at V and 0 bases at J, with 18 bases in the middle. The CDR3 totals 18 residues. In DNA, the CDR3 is TGTGCCAGCAGTTTCGAGAAGGGCCGATCTCCCTCTGGAAACACCATATATTTT. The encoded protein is CASSFEKGRSPSGNTIYF.

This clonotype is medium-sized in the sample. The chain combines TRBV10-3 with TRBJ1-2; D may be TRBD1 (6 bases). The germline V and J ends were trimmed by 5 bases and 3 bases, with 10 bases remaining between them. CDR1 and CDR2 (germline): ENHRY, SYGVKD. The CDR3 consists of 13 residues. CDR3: CAISQGHDYGYTF. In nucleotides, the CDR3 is TGTGCCATCAGTCAGGGACACGACTATGGCTACACCTTC.

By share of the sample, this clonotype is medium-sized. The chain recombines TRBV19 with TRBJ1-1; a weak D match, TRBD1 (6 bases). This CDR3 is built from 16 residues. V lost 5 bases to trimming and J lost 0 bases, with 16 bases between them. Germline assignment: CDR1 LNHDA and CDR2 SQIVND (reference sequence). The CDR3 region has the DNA TGTGCCAGTAGTCACGAAACAGGGACGATGAACACTGAAGCTTTCTTT. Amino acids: CASSHETGTMNTEAFF.

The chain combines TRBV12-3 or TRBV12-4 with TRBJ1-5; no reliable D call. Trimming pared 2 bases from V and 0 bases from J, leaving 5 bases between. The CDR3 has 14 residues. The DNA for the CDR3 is TGTGCCAGCAGTTTACGGGATAGCAATCAGCCCCAGCATTTT. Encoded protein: CASSLRDSNQPQHF.

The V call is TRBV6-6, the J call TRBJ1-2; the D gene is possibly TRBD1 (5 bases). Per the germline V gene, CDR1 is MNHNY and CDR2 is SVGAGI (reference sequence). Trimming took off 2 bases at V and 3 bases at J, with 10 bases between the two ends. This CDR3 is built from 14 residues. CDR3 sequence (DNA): TGTGCCAGCAGTTACGCGGAGGGGTACTATGGCTACACCTTC. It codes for CASSYAEGYYGYTF.